The table lists the clone carrying this TCR beta chain with many counts. TCRdb reanalysed the 5' RACE reads using MiXCR and keeps one entry per CDR3 protein. The sample consists of fewer than 90,000 distinct CDR3 sequences, about 14% of them appearing once. This sample is part of a study of early T cells in non-severe SARS-CoV-2 infection. Trimming removed 3 bases at V and 2 bases at J, with 2 bases between. This CDR3 spans 12 amino acids. The chain carries TRBV12-3 or TRBV12-4 and TRBJ1-5; D is undetermined. The sequence came from an adult who was a healthcare worker with PCR-confirmed SARS-CoV-2 infection or an uninfected control (not recorded which). Sequences were obtained from whole blood. The DNA of the CDR3 is TGTGCCAGCAGTTTCGGCAATCAGCCCCAGCATTTT. Protein sequence: CASSFGNQPQHF.